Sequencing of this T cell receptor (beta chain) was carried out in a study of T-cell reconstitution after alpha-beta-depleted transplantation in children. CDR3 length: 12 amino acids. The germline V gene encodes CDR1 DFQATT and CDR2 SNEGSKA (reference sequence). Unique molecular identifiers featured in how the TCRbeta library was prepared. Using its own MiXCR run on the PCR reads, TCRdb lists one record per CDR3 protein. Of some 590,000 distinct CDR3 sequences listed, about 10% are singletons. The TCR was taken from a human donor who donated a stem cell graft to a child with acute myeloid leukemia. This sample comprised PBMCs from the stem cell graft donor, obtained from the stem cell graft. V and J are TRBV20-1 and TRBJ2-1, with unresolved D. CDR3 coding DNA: TGCAGCGCCCCAGATAAAGGCGATGAGCAGTTCTTC. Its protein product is CSAPDKGDEQFF.